A selection of T cell receptor beta chains follows, all from one sample in a study of T cell changes during pregnancy in multiple sclerosis. Method: immunoSEQ multiplex PCR; TCRdb's copy keeps in-frame clones and lacks some. In the table there are just under 100,000 clones, approximately 93% of which are singletons. Sequenced here: peripheral blood, sampled after pregnancy. These receptor sequences come from a female donor with multiple sclerosis, enrolled in a pregnancy study. Both conserved end residues are part of each CDR3. The D gene is left open where the match is weak. Size is stated for part of the rows, as once, few or many counts, or as a class when the clone is expanded.

>TRBJ2-1|.|.|TRBV6-5
CASRNLGGNEQFF
TGTGCCAGCAGAAATCTAGGAGGCAATGAGCAGTTCTTC
>TRBJ2-7|.|.|TRBV27
CASSAGNSYEQYF
TGTGCCAGCAGTGCAGGGAATTCCTACGAGCAGTACTTC
>TRBJ2-7|TRBD2|.|TRBV15
CATTWTSGSHEQYF
TGTGCCACCACCTGGACTAGCGGGAGCCACGAGCAGTACTTC
>TRBJ2-3|TRBD2|.|TRBV6-1
CATSRGVDTQYF
TGTGCCACCTCCCGGGGGGTGGATACGCAGTATTTT
>TRBJ2-6|.|.|TRBV9
CASSAQLHKTGANVLTF
TGTGCCAGCAGCGCCCAACTCCATAAGACTGGGGCCAACGTCCTGACTTTC
>TRBJ2-7|.|.|TRBV29-1
CSVTVVSYEQYF
TGCAGCGTCACGGTCGTCTCCTACGAGCAGTACTTC
>TRBJ2-7|TRBD2|once|TRBV5-1
CASSFRLAGAYEQYF
TGCGCCAGCAGCTTTAGGCTAGCGGGAGCCTACGAGCAGTACTTC
>TRBJ2-2|.|.|TRBV27
CASSSRGFGELFF
TGTGCCAGCAGCTCCCGCGGGTTCGGGGAGCTGTTTTTT
>TRBJ2-1|TRBD2|.|TRBV7-8
CASSLKGRGLAGGGFYNEQFF
TGTGCCAGCAGCCTAAAGGGTCGGGGACTAGCGGGAGGGGGTTTCTACAATGAGCAGTTCTTC
>TRBJ2-7|.|.|TRBV11-3
CASSSGLSQDEQYF
TGTGCCAGCAGCTCGGGACTGTCTCAAGACGAGCAGTACTTC
>TRBJ2-7|.|.|TRBV11-1
CASSRGWGILGYEQYF
TGTGCCAGCAGCCGCGGGTGGGGTATCCTCGGGTACGAGCAGTACTTC
>TRBJ1-1|TRBD1|.|TRBV27
CASSSGGTGDTEAFF
TGTGCCAGCAGTTCGGGCGGGACAGGAGACACTGAAGCTTTCTTT
>TRBJ2-7|.|.|TRBV5-4
CASSLFRGAAYEQYF
TGTGCCAGCAGCTTGTTTCGGGGGGCTGCCTACGAGCAGTACTTC
>TRBJ1-2|.|.|TRBV6-1
CASSSGIYGYTF
TGTGCCAGCAGTTCCGGGATCTATGGCTACACCTTC
>TRBJ2-5|TRBD1|.|TRBV19
CASSIWDRGGETQYF
TGTGCCAGTAGTATCTGGGACAGGGGAGGAGAGACCCAGTACTTC
>TRBJ2-1|TRBD1|.|TRBV12-5
CASGLQRLGQRTVHEQFF
TGTGCTAGTGGTTTGCAACGCCTGGGACAGAGGACGGTCCATGAGCAGTTCTTC
>TRBJ1-1|.|.|TRBV6-6
CASCGHMNTEAFF
TGTGCCAGCTGTGGACATATGAACACTGAAGCTTTCTTT
>TRBJ2-3|TRBD1|.|TRBV7-8
CASSSTRGDTQYF
TGTGCCAGCAGCTCAACCAGGGGGGATACGCAGTATTTT
>TRBJ2-3|.|.|TRBV6-5
CASSYSRVSDTQYF
TGTGCCAGCAGTTACTCTAGAGTTTCAGATACGCAGTATTTT
>TRBJ1-1|.|.|TRBV28
CASSFRGNTEAFF
TGTGCCAGCAGTTTTAGGGGGAACACTGAAGCTTTCTTT
>TRBJ2-6|TRBD1|.|TRBV11-2
CASSSFRDSLLSGANVLTF
TGTGCCAGCAGCTCATTCCGGGACAGTCTTTTATCTGGGGCCAACGTCCTGACTTTC
>TRBJ2-1|TRBD2|.|TRBV2
CASSLSTSGRPSSYNEQFF
TGTGCCAGCAGTCTAAGCACCAGCGGGAGGCCGAGCTCCTACAATGAGCAGTTCTTC
>TRBJ2-5|.|.|TRBV27
CASSQADTLQETQYF
TGTGCCAGCAGTCAGGCGGACACCCTTCAAGAGACCCAGTACTTC
>TRBJ2-3|.|.|TRBV5-4
CASSFGTSTDTQYF
TGTGCCAGCAGCTTCGGGACTAGCACAGATACGCAGTATTTT
>TRBJ2-1|TRBD2|once|TRBV6-1
CASSDTGGPYNEQFF
TGTGCCAGCAGTGATACGGGAGGACCCTACAATGAGCAGTTCTTC
>TRBJ2-2|TRBD1|.|TRBV6-1
CASRGQGEYGELFF
TGTGCCAGCAGAGGACAGGGAGAGTACGGGGAGCTGTTTTTT
>TRBJ1-1|.|.|TRBV5-1
CASSSIGRRTMNTEAFF
TGCGCCAGCAGCTCCATCGGACGGAGGACCATGAACACTGAAGCTTTCTTT
>TRBJ2-7|.|.|TRBV3-2
CASSPSYYF
TGTGCCAGCAGCCCCTCCTATTACTTC
>TRBJ1-4|.|.|TRBV4-1
CASSQVGRATNEKLFF
TGCGCCAGCAGCCAAGTGGGCAGAGCAACTAATGAAAAACTGTTTTTT
>TRBJ2-3|.|.|TRBV7-2
CASSPMAGSTDTQYF
TGTGCCAGCAGCCCAATGGCGGGGAGCACAGATACGCAGTATTTT
>TRBJ2-7|TRBD2|.|TRBV10-3
CAISDQGGSGEQYF
TGTGCCATCAGTGACCAGGGCGGGAGTGGCGAGCAGTACTTC
>TRBJ2-7|TRBD2|.|TRBV7-2
CASSLLAGGMYEQYF
TGTGCCAGCAGCTTACTAGCGGGGGGGATGTACGAGCAGTACTTC
>TRBJ2-5|.|.|TRBV5-6
CASLEQGQETQYF
TGTGCCAGTCTCGAACAGGGACAAGAGACCCAGTACTTC
>TRBJ2-3|.|.|TRBV9
CASSPHSGTSTDTQYF
TGTGCCAGCAGCCCCCACTCGGGGACTAGCACAGATACGCAGTATTTT
>TRBJ2-7|.|.|TRBV11-2
CASSLEVRSYEQYF
TGTGCCAGCAGCTTAGAAGTCAGATCCTACGAGCAGTACTTC
>TRBJ2-5|.|.|TRBV21-1
CASSTPGLAGEETQYF
TGTGCCAGCAGCACGCCGGGACTAGCGGGAGAAGAGACCCAGTACTTC
>TRBJ2-3|.|.|TRBV9
CASSRERGTDTQYF
TGTGCCAGCAGCCGTGAGCGGGGCACAGATACGCAGTATTTT
>TRBJ2-7|.|.|TRBV11-2
CASSLGAALQQYF
TGTGCCAGCAGCTTAGGGGCTGCTCTCCAGCAGTACTTC
>TRBJ2-4|TRBD2|.|TRBV2
CASSPSGRAGIIQYF
TGTGCCAGCAGTCCTAGCGGGAGGGCCGGTATCATTCAGTACTTC
>TRBJ2-3|.|.|TRBV27
CASRKTSTDTQYF
TGTGCCAGCAGAAAGACTAGCACAGATACGCAGTATTTT
>TRBJ2-3|TRBD1|.|TRBV25-1
CASLSSGQITDTQYF
TGTGCCAGCTTGAGCTCGGGACAGATCACAGATACGCAGTATTTT
>TRBJ2-7|.|.|TRBV27
CASSLRWAGLTYEQYF
TGTGCCAGCAGTTTACGGTGGGCAGGGCTCACCTACGAGCAGTACTTC
>TRBJ2-7|.|once|TRBV9
CASSVATSFYEQYF
TGTGCCAGCAGCGTAGCCACTAGTTTCTACGAGCAGTACTTC
>TRBJ2-7|TRBD1|once|TRBV29-1
CSVLTGGYEQYF
TGCAGCGTTTTGACAGGGGGCTACGAGCAGTACTTC
>TRBJ2-7|TRBD2|.|TRBV7-2
CASSLNSGRALGYEQYF
TGTGCCAGCAGCTTAAATAGCGGGAGGGCCCTGGGCTACGAGCAGTACTTC
>TRBJ2-5|.|.|TRBV11-2
CASSPRQFAQYF
TGTGCCAGCAGCCCGCGACAGTTCGCCCAGTACTTC
>TRBJ1-3|.|.|TRBV6-1
CAGGRSGNTIYF
TGTGCCGGCGGGCGGTCTGGAAACACCATATATTTT
>TRBJ1-5|.|.|TRBV2
CASGRQGGDQPQHF
TGTGCCAGCGGACGCCAGGGAGGTGATCAGCCCCAGCATTTT
>TRBJ2-1|.|.|TRBV15
CATSRAGSSYNEQFF
TGTGCCACCAGCAGAGCGGGGAGCTCCTACAATGAGCAGTTCTTC
>TRBJ1-2|.|.|TRBV9
CASSVAQTDSNYGYTF
TGTGCCAGCAGCGTAGCTCAAACGGACTCTAACTATGGCTACACCTTC
>TRBJ1-1|.|.|TRBV27
CASSYQQGTTEAFF
TGTGCCAGCAGTTACCAACAGGGTACCACTGAAGCTTTCTTT
>TRBJ1-1|.|.|TRBV2
CASSEKERSEAFF
TGTGCCAGCAGTGAAAAGGAAAGGAGTGAAGCTTTCTTT
>TRBJ2-3|.|.|TRBV27
CASSLQGTGDTQYF
TGTGCCAGCAGTTTACAGGGAACAGGGGATACGCAGTATTTT